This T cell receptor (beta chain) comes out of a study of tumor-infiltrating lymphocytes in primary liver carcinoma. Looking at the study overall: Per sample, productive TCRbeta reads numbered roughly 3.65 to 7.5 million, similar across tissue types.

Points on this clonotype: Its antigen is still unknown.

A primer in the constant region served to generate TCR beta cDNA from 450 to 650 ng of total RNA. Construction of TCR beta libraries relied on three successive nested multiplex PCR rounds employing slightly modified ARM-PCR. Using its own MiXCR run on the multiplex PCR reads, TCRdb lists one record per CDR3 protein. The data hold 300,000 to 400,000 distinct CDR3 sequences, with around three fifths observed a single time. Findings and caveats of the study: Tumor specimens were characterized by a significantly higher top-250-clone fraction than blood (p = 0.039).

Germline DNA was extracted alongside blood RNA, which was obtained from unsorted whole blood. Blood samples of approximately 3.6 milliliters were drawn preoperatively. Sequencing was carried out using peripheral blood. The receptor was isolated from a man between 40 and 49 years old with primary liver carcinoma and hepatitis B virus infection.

The CDR3 DNA is TGTGCCAGCAGCTCGACACCGGAGGGTGGCCGCACCTTC. Its translation is CASSSTPEGGRTF. V is TRBV12-3 or TRBV12-4 and J is TRBJ1-2, with D unresolved. The V end lost 6 bases, the J end lost 13 bases, and 21 bases lay between the germline ends. The CDR3 is 13 amino acids.